The rows below give T cell receptor beta chains drawn from one sample of a study of CD8 T cells in ankylosing spondylitis. One entry per CDR3 protein results from TCRdb running MiXCR on the 5' RACE reads. Of fewer than 550,000 distinct CDR3 sequences in the sample, about 5.4% were seen once. The sample consisted of blood, either unsorted or a sorted T cell fraction (not recorded which). These receptors all come from a male donor with ankylosing spondylitis. CDR3s include the opening cysteine and the closing phenylalanine or tryptophan. Clone size is stated in some rows and not others, as once, few, many or a class when expanded.

v_call	j_call	clone_size	cdr3_aa
TRBV18	TRBJ1-2	many	CASSRTGKGEGYTF
TRBV20-1	TRBJ2-1	many	CSASRTNDEQFF
TRBV4-2	TRBJ2-7	many	CASSHPGLVFEQYF
TRBV20-1	TRBJ2-5	many	CSARVGQGTETQYF
TRBV7-8	TRBJ2-1	many	CASSLGQVAYNEQFF
TRBV7-2	TRBJ2-1	few	CASSFYRQGNEQFF
TRBV5-1	TRBJ1-1	many	CASSLNGDNEAFF
TRBV30	TRBJ2-1	many	CAWSVTRGGFYNEQFF
TRBV5-1	TRBJ2-1	many	CASTIIPGQGYNEQFF
TRBV7-2	TRBJ2-4	many	CASSPRRLAKNIQYF
TRBV12-3/TRBV12-4	TRBJ2-1	many	CASKVLRAYNEQFF
TRBV18	TRBJ2-3	many	CASSPATGTDTQYF
TRBV6-5	TRBJ1-1	many	CASSYQPTGLNTEAFF
TRBV4-2	TRBJ1-1	many	CASSQGQEPNTEAFF
TRBV10-1	TRBJ2-1	many	CASKVYFDQDNEQFF
TRBV12-3/TRBV12-4	TRBJ2-1	many	CASSFVGSSYNEQFF
TRBV6-2/TRBV6-3	TRBJ2-5	few	CASSDHRSPETQYF
TRBV29-1	TRBJ2-3	few	CSALRDFATDTQYF
TRBV7-8	TRBJ2-1	many	CASSPWTSGGASYNEQFF
TRBV27	TRBJ2-1	many	CASSLWGYEQFF
TRBV20-1	TRBJ2-3	many	CSARDPRGPTQYF
TRBV20-1	TRBJ1-5	many	CSAYRPEAGNQPQHF
TRBV28	TRBJ1-1	many	CASSLQLTGAYTEAFF
TRBV5-1	TRBJ1-6	many	CASSLVGGSRGTYNSPLHF
TRBV6-2/TRBV6-3	TRBJ1-1	many	CASRQSLNTEAFF
TRBV5-1	TRBJ2-1	many	CASSRVGDSPFF
TRBV7-8	TRBJ2-3	many	CASSPGTGRGATDTQYF
TRBV15	TRBJ2-7	many	CATSRDHYGAYEQYF
TRBV2	TRBJ2-5	many	CASSTNGMDGETQYF
TRBV6-4	TRBJ2-1	many	CASSRTSGNEQFF
TRBV7-2	TRBJ2-6	many	CASSAGTVGANVLTF
TRBV2	TRBJ2-3	few	CASSERLAGPSDTQYF
TRBV4-2	TRBJ2-3	-	CASSRTSGIPDTQYF
TRBV28	TRBJ1-4	many	CASSPYVPNNEKLFF
TRBV6-2/TRBV6-3	TRBJ2-5	many	CASSYFQGRTQYF
TRBV7-2	TRBJ1-1	many	CASSLTTYGTEAFF
TRBV5-1	TRBJ2-1	many	CASRGGGTRSYNEQFF
TRBV6-5	TRBJ1-1	many	CASSYRGLSNTEAFF
TRBV11-2	TRBJ1-5	few	CASSAYGGAGQPQHF
TRBV29-1	TRBJ2-5	many	CSVLGPPRRAQYF
TRBV18	TRBJ1-1	many	CASSPRTDYFEVFF
TRBV5-1	TRBJ2-2	many	CASSPSGQFFGELFF
TRBV9	TRBJ2-7	-	CASSVATGGWTYEQYF
TRBV4-2	TRBJ1-6	-	CASSQRGISGSPLHF
TRBV10-3	TRBJ2-3	many	CAIRGLAGSDTQYF
TRBV4-2	TRBJ1-2	many	CASSRPFYGYTF
TRBV7-2	TRBJ2-4	many	CASTFGGGDNIQYF
TRBV27	TRBJ2-2	few	CASRFISFSGELFF
TRBV7-9	TRBJ2-1	-	CASSRSGGRMNEQFF
TRBV20-1	TRBJ2-1	many	CSAGTDLSLNEQFF
TRBV5-1	TRBJ1-2	many	CASSLNPANYGYTF
TRBV7-2	TRBJ1-1	many	CASSGYGREAFF
TRBV12-3/TRBV12-4	TRBJ2-1	many	CASSLGRGDNEQFF
TRBV6-1	TRBJ1-3	many	CASSVPGSSGNTIYF
TRBV5-1	TRBJ2-1	many	CASSLVAGLAGLSSYNEQFF
TRBV14	TRBJ2-3	-	CASSPLGRPDTQYF
TRBV5-1	TRBJ2-1	many	CASSSGPRRDEQFF